This T cell receptor (beta chain) comes out of a study of cytomegalovirus exposure and HLA in healthy donors. Across the study: There were 117 million unique TCR beta sequences, drawn from about 179 million T cells, in an earlier analysis. Study-wide results and limits: Most TCR beta V segments were productive about 87% or about 30% of the time in an earlier analysis.

The PCR employed 60 Vbeta primers together with 13 Jbeta primers. The repertoire was sequenced with immunoSEQ multiplex PCR; TCRdb's copy has only in-frame clones and lacks some. Among around 88,000 clones listed, around four fifths were seen once. Comment on this clone: The antigen is not known.

Germline CDR1 reads SGHRS; CDR2 reads YFSETQ. The CDR3 contains 14 residues. The V gene lost 1 base and the J gene lost 2 bases, with 8 bases spanning the gap. The gene calls are TRBV5-1 and TRBJ2-3; tentative D call: TRBD1 (5 bases). This sequence originates from a man aged 50 to 59 in good health and CMV-seropositive. The sample comprised PBMCs. The CDR3 DNA follows: TGCGCCAGCAGCTTGTTGGGGCTCACAGATACGCAGTATTTT. The encoded protein is CASSLLGLTDTQYF.